This TCR beta chain was captured by sequencing in a study of blood T cell repertoires in COVID-19. The overall study: Samples taken during acute and convalescent COVID-19 were collected in the United States, Italy and Spain. In each case, the material was cDNA or gDNA derived from T cells, B-cell-depleted T cells, or PBMCs.

Original handling: How many nucleated cells were present was estimated from reference gene primer amplification. Sequencing was performed with immunoSEQ multiplex PCR; in TCRdb, only in-frame clones are kept and a portion is missing. V, J and clone size are taken as reported in that table, and D and trimming were inferred from the DNA itself. Of about 170,000 clones in the sample, about 88% were seen once. Per germline, CDR1 MDHEN and CDR2 SYDVKM. The CDR3 runs to 17 residues. V gave up 5 bases and J gave up 6 bases; unmatched junction bases: 13. This receptor was identified in a woman older than 75 with COVID-19, enrolled during active disease. The material sequenced was peripheral blood. The chain joins TRBV28 to TRBJ2-1; 10 bases line up with TRBD2. Here the CDR3 reads CASSPTLLAGQINEQFF. CDR3 bases: TGTGCCAGCAGTCCAACCCTACTAGCGGGGCAGATCAATGAGCAGTTCTTC.